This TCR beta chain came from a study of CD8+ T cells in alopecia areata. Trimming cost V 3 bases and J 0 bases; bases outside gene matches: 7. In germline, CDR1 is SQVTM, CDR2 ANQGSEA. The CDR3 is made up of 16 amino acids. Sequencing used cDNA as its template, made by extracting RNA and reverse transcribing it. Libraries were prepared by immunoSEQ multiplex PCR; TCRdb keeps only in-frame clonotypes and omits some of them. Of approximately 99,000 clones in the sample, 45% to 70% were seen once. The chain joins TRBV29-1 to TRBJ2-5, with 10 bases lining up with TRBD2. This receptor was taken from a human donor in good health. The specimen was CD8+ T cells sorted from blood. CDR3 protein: CSVDVAGGDYQETQYF. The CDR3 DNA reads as TGCAGCGTTGATGTAGCGGGGGGCGACTACCAAGAGACCCAGTACTTC.